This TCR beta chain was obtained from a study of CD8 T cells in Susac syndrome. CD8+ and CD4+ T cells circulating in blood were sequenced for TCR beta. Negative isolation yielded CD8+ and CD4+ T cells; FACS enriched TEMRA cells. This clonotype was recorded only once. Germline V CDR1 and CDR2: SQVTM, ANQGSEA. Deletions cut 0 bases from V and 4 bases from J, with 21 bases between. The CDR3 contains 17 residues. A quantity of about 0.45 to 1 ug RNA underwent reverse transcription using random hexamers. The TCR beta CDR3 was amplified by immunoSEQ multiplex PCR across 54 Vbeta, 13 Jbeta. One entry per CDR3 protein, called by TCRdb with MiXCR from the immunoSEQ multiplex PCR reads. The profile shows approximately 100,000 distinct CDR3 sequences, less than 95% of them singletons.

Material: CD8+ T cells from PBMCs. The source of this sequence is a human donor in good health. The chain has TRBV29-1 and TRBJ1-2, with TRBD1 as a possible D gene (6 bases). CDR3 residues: CSVEDLNNREGAYGYTF. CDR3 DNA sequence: TGCAGCGTTGAAGATCTGAATAACAGGGAAGGGGCCTATGGCTACACCTTC.